A selection of T cell receptor beta chains follows, all from one sample in a study of CD8 T cells in Susac syndrome. Using its own MiXCR run on the immunoSEQ multiplex PCR reads, TCRdb lists one record per CDR3 protein. The repertoire holds approximately 190,000 distinct CDR3 sequences, with over 85% as singletons. Sequenced: CD4+ T cells from PBMCs. The origin of the receptors is a human donor in good health. Each CDR3 is given with its conserved first and last residue. The order of the fields is clone size, D gene, V gene, J gene, CDR3 DNA, CDR3 protein. The D gene is left open where the match is weak. A clone size is listed for some rows: how often the clone was seen (once, few, many), or a class if it is expanded.

size: -
D: TRBD1
V: TRBV29-1
J: TRBJ1-5
DNA: TGCAGCGTTGAAGTTGAAGGGGGCAACCAGCCCCAGCATTTT
CDR3: CSVEVEGGNQPQHF

size: -
D: -
V: TRBV20-1
J: TRBJ2-5
DNA: TGCAGTGCTAGAGGGAAAGAGACCCAGTACTTC
CDR3: CSARGKETQYF

size: -
D: -
V: TRBV13
J: TRBJ1-1
DNA: TGTGCCAGCAGCTTAGGCGACAGGCCGAACACTGAAGCTTTCTTT
CDR3: CASSLGDRPNTEAFF

size: -
D: -
V: TRBV29-1
J: TRBJ2-7
DNA: TGCAGCGCAAAACTGGGCGCCTACGAGCAGTACTTC
CDR3: CSAKLGAYEQYF

size: -
D: -
V: TRBV28
J: TRBJ1-1
DNA: TGTGCCAACCCAGGGGAGTGGAGCACTGAAGCTTTCTTT
CDR3: CANPGEWSTEAFF

size: -
D: -
V: TRBV5-1
J: TRBJ1-2
DNA: TGCGCCAGCAGCTTGGAAGGGGCAGGGAGTTACTATGGCTACACCTTC
CDR3: CASSLEGAGSYYGYTF

size: -
D: TRBD1
V: TRBV2
J: TRBJ2-7
DNA: TGTGCCAGCAGTGATGACAGGGGGGACTACGAGCAGTACTTC
CDR3: CASSDDRGDYEQYF

size: -
D: -
V: TRBV9
J: TRBJ2-2
DNA: TGTGCCAGCAGCGTAGAAGGGGGGACCGGGGAGCTGTTTTTT
CDR3: CASSVEGGTGELFF

size: -
D: -
V: TRBV10-3
J: TRBJ1-1
DNA: TGTGCCATCAGCAAGGAGGAAAACACTGAAGCTTTCTTT
CDR3: CAISKEENTEAFF

size: -
D: -
V: TRBV6-5
J: TRBJ1-5
DNA: TGTGCCAGCAGGCGGGACTATAGCAATCAGCCCCAGCATTTT
CDR3: CASRRDYSNQPQHF

size: once
D: -
V: TRBV6-2/TRBV6-3
J: TRBJ1-1
DNA: TGTGCCAGCAGTTACTCAGGGGGTTTAGTCACTGAAGCTTTCTTT
CDR3: CASSYSGGLVTEAFF

size: -
D: -
V: TRBV5-1
J: TRBJ2-1
DNA: TGCGCCAGCAGCCTCCGGGACGCGAGTGACAATGAGCAGTTCTTC
CDR3: CASSLRDASDNEQFF

size: -
D: -
V: TRBV5-1
J: TRBJ2-3
DNA: TGCGCCAGCAGCTTGGCCAATAGAGATACGCAGTATTTT
CDR3: CASSLANRDTQYF

size: -
D: TRBD1
V: TRBV4-1
J: TRBJ1-4
DNA: TGCGCCAGCAGCCAATTGCAGGGGGTTGAAAAACTGTTTTTT
CDR3: CASSQLQGVEKLFF

size: -
D: -
V: TRBV29-1
J: TRBJ1-1
DNA: TGCAGCGTTGAAGGACAGGCCCTCTTT
CDR3: CSVEGQALF

size: -
D: -
V: TRBV5-6
J: TRBJ1-1
DNA: TGTGCCAGCAGCTTGAGCCTCGGGACTGAAGCTTTCTTT
CDR3: CASSLSLGTEAFF

size: -
D: -
V: TRBV29-1
J: TRBJ1-1
DNA: TGCAGCGTTGAGGAGGGCAGAACTGAAGCTTTCTTT
CDR3: CSVEEGRTEAFF

size: -
D: -
V: TRBV18
J: TRBJ1-6
DNA: TGTGCCAGCTCAGCCAGAGCGGATTCACCCCTCCACTTT
CDR3: CASSARADSPLHF

size: -
D: TRBD1
V: TRBV12-3/TRBV12-4
J: TRBJ1-5
DNA: TGTGCCAGCAGAGTAGGGACAGGGGGCAATCAGCCCCAGCATTTT
CDR3: CASRVGTGGNQPQHF

size: -
D: -
V: TRBV19
J: TRBJ1-1
DNA: TGTGCCAGTAGTATAGGCAGGGGTATGAACACTGAAGCTTTCTTT
CDR3: CASSIGRGMNTEAFF

size: -
D: TRBD2
V: TRBV6-1
J: TRBJ2-3
DNA: TGTGCCAGCAGAAGAGGACTAGCGGGCATCACAGATACGCAGTATTTT
CDR3: CASRRGLAGITDTQYF

size: -
D: -
V: TRBV30
J: TRBJ2-7
DNA: TGTGCCTGGAGTGTTGAGGTCCTCAGGGAGCAGTACTTC
CDR3: CAWSVEVLREQYF

size: -
D: TRBD2
V: TRBV3-1
J: TRBJ2-5
DNA: TGTGCCAGCAGCCTAGCGGGGGCCGGGGAGACCCAGTACTTC
CDR3: CASSLAGAGETQYF

size: -
D: -
V: TRBV2
J: TRBJ1-6
DNA: TGTGCCAGCAGCTCCTCCTCCTCCAGGAATTCACCCCTCCACTTT
CDR3: CASSSSSSRNSPLHF

size: few
D: TRBD2
V: TRBV29-1
J: TRBJ2-7
DNA: TGCAGCGTTGGGGTCGGGGGGACGGGCGAGCAGTACTTC
CDR3: CSVGVGGTGEQYF

size: -
D: -
V: TRBV4-1
J: TRBJ2-5
DNA: TGCGCCAGCAGCCGGACCGGGGCAGGGCCGGAGACCCAGTACTTC
CDR3: CASSRTGAGPETQYF

size: -
D: -
V: TRBV5-3
J: TRBJ1-2
DNA: TGTGCCAGAAGCTTAAACCACAGGATTCGCTGGTGTGGCTACACCTTC
CDR3: CARSLNHRIRWCGYTF

size: -
D: -
V: TRBV20-1
J: TRBJ2-1
DNA: TGCAGTGCTAGCAACCTAGATGCCGGCGCTACAGGGGAGCAGTTCTTC
CDR3: CSASNLDAGATGEQFF

size: -
D: TRBD1
V: TRBV13
J: TRBJ1-2
DNA: TGTGCCAGCAGCACCACAGGGGAATTTAACTACACCTTC
CDR3: CASSTTGEFNYTF

size: once
D: -
V: TRBV29-1
J: TRBJ2-3
DNA: TGCAGCGTTGATTTGACCCAGGGATCGGGGGATACGCAGTATTTT
CDR3: CSVDLTQGSGDTQYF

size: -
D: TRBD1
V: TRBV20-1
J: TRBJ1-2
DNA: TGCAGTGCTCCTGACCTTGACAGGGGGTACGGCTATGGCTACACCTTC
CDR3: CSAPDLDRGYGYGYTF

size: -
D: -
V: TRBV5-1
J: TRBJ2-1
DNA: TGCGCCAGCACCCCCACCACAGGGTCCAATGAGCAGTTCTTC
CDR3: CASTPTTGSNEQFF